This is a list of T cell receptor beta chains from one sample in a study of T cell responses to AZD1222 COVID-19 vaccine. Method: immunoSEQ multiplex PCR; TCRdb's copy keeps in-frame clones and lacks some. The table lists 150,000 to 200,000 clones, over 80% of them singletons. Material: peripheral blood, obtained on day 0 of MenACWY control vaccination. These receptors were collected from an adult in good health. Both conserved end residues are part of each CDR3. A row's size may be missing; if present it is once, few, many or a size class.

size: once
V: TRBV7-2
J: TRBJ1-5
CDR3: CASSPGGLHQPQHF

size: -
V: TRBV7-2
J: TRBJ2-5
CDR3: CATSRAGETQYF

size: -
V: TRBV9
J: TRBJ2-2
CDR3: CASSARGRTGELFF

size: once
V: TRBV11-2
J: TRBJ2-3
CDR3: CASSPGLRTDTQYF

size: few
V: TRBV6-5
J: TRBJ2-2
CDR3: CAISGGREATGELFF

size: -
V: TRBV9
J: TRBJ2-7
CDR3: CASSGLAGGPSYEQYF

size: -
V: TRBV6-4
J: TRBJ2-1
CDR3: CASRTSGGHNEQFF

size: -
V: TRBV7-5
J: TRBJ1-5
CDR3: CVRSINGTKKPQHF

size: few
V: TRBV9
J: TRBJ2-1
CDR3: CASSVGASSYNEQFF

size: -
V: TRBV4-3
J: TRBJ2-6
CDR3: CASSQVGTVSGANVLTF

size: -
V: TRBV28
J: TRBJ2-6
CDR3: CASKPQGSGANVLTF

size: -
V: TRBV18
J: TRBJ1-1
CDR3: CASSPPRTVEAFF

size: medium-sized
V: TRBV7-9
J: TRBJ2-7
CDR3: CASSLAIEQYF

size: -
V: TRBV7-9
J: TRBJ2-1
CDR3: CASSDTSGRYNEQFF

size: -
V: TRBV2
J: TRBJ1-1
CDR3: CASSEDTGVGTEAFF

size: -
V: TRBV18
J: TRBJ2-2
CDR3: CASSAVGTGDTGELFF

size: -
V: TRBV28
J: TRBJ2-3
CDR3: CASSLPARDTQYF

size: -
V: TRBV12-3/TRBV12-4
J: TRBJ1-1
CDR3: CASSLGGYEAFF

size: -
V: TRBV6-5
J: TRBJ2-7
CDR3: CASSPYYEQYF

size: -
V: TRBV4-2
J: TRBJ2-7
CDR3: CASSQGQGAMYEQYF

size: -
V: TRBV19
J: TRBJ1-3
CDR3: CASHPGSAGNTIYF

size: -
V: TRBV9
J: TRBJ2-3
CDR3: CASSVGGGDTQYF

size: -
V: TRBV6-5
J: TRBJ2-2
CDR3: CASLSLETAAGELFF

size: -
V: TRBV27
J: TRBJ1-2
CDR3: CAIVFVGRQGASNYGYTF

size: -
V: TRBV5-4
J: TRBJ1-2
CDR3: CASSLEGQIYGYTF

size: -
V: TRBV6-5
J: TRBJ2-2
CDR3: CASRPSGDTGELFF

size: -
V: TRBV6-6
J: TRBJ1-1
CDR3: CASSDMVESEAFF

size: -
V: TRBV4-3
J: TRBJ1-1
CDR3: CASSQDQVVNTEAFF

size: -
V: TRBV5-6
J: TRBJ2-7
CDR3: CASTATTSGSRTYEQYF

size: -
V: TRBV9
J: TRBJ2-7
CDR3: CASSAGTGVYEQYF

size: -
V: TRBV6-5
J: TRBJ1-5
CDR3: CASKRDSNQPQHF

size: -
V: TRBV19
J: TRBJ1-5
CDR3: CASSISQGRQPQHF

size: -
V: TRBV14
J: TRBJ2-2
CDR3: CASSRPGLARNTGELFF

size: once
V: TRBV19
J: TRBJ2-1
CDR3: CASSLYNEQFF

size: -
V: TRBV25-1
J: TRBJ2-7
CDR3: CASSRGTGEYEQYF

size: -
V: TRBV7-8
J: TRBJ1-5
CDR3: CASSLEGGVGQPQHF

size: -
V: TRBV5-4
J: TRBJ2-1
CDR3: CASSPPLNFEQFF

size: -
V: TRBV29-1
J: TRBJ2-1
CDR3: CSVEGPEIRTSGGNEQFF

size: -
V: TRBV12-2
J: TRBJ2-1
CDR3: CASRLGWELHHNEQFF

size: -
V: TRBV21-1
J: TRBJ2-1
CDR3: CASKSTSWQGCGNEQFF

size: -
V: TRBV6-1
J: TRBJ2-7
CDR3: CASSEASRVAYEQYF

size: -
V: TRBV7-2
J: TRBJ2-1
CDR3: CASRRRTSGRYNEQFF

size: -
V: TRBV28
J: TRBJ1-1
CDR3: CASSLTGYGNTEAFF

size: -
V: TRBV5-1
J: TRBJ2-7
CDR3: CASRGAGEQYF

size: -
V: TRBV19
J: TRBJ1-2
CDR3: CASSRGQDNYGYTF

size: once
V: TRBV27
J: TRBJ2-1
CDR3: CASSPGGEPGVYNEQFF

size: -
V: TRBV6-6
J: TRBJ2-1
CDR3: CASSYGVQGDEQFF

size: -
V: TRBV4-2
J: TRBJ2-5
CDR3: CASSQAVGETQYF